This TCR beta chain was obtained from a study of beta chain features in type 1 diabetes. Overall study: Examination of sorted cells across all samples involved around 98 million cells.

From germline, CDR1 is MDHEN and CDR2 SYDVKM. Trimming left V 0 bases short and J 4 bases short, with 7 bases between. CDR3 size: 13 residues. The study reverse transcribed the entire isolated RNA, so it sequenced expressed TCRB transcripts. Profiled with immunoSEQ multiplex PCR; TCRdb holds only in-frame clones, not every one. The sample shows 900,000 or so clones, around a sixth of them seen only once. This clonotype originated in a woman younger than 30 in good health. The chain has TRBV28 and TRBJ2-7; D is unresolved. Source material: naive CD4+ T cells from blood. CDR3 amino acids: CASSLWVSYEQYF. CDR3 bases: TGTGCCAGCAGTTTATGGGTCTCTTACGAGCAGTACTTC. The full variable domain, in which reference TRBV28 and TRBJ2-7 provide the parts outside the CDR3, is DVKVTQSSRYLVKRTGEKVFLECVQDMDHENMFWYRQDPGLGLRLIYFSYDVKMKEKGDIPEGYSVSREKKERFSLILESASTNQTSMYLCASSLWVSYEQYFGPGTRLTVT.